This T cell receptor (beta chain) was sequenced for a study of vaccination effects on CD4 cells after COVID-19. In the study overall: Antigen-specific CD4+ T cells expanded by the ViraFEST assay with viral peptide pools were then sequenced. The post-vaccine samples were taken, at the median, 72 days after the second dose. Study-level points and caveats: A shortage of convalescent patients and an absence of early post-infection timepoints characterized the study.

Cells that had been cultured for 10 days were the source of isolated CD4+ T cells. Each participant was administered two doses of either the BNT162b2 or the mRNA-1273 vaccine. Clones were sequenced by immunoSEQ multiplex PCR, and TCRdb holds only the in-frame ones, with some missing. The repertoire consists of under 55,000 clones, with 72% occurring once and the leading ten covering less than 10%. Trimming took 4 bases from V and 8 from J, leaving 19 bases between them. The CDR3 runs 16 residues. The germline V gene has CDR1 KGHDR and CDR2 SFDVKD. Regarding this clone: Its antigen is unidentified.

This TCR came from a human donor who received a COVID-19 vaccine. The sample here was CD4+ T cells from PBMCs cultured without peptide, taken after COVID-19 vaccination. This chain uses TRBV24-1 with TRBJ1-4, with a possible D match to TRBD1 (5 bases). CDR3 loop: CATSDPTKGSGEKLFF. Here the CDR3 DNA reads TGTGCCACCAGTGACCCCACGAAGGGGTCAGGGGAAAAACTGTTTTTT.